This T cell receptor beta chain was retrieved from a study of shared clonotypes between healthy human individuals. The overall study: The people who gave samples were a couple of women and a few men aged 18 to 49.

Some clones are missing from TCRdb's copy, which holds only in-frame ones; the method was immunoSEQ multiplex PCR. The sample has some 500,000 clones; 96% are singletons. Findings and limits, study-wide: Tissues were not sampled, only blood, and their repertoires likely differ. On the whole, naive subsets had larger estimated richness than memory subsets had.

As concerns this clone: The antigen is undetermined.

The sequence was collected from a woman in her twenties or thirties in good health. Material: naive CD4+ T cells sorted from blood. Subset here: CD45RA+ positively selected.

The CDR3, as DNA: TGTGCCAGCAGTTCGCCCACCATGACAGGGACTGGAAACACCATATATTTT. Amino acids: CASSSPTMTGTGNTIYF. The chain combines TRBV28 with TRBJ1-3; 7 bases fit TRBD1. CDR3 length: 17 residues. Trimming removed 4 bases from V and 2 bases from J; junction bases left unmatched: 11. Germline CDR1 is MDHEN and CDR2 is SYDVKM.